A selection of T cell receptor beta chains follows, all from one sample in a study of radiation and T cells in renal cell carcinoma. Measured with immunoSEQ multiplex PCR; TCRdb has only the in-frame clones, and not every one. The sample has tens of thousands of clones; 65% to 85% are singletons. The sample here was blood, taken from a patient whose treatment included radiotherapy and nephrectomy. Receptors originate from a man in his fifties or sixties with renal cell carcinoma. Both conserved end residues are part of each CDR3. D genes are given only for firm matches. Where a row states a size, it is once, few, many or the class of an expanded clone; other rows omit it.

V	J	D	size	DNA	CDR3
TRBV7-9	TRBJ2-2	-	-	TGTGCCAGCAGCTGGTGGGACGGCGGCGGGGAGCTGTTTTTT	CASSWWDGGGELFF
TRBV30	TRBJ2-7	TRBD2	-	TGTGCCTGGAGGAGCGGGGGGGCCGCTGCCTTGAGCTCCTACGAGCAGTACTTC	CAWRSGGAAALSSYEQYF
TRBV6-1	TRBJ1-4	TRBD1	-	TGTGCCAGCAGTGCCCCGAAGAGGGGGCTTAATGAAAAACTGTTTTTT	CASSAPKRGLNEKLFF
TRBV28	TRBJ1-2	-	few	TGTGCCAGCAGTTTGTTTGGGAATGGCTACACCTTC	CASSLFGNGYTF
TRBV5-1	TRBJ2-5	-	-	TGCGCCAGCAGCTTGAGCCTTGGGGGGTCCCAAGAGACCCAGTACTTC	CASSLSLGGSQETQYF
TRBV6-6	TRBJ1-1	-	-	TGTGCCAGCAAGGCTGGGAACACTGAAGCTTTCTTT	CASKAGNTEAFF
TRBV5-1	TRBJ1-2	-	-	TGCGCCAGCAGCCCCCTGGGGGAGAGGGACGGCTACACCTTC	CASSPLGERDGYTF
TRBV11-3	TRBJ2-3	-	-	TGTGCCAGCAGCTTATTAGACCGCCTTGGTACGCAGTATTTT	CASSLLDRLGTQYF
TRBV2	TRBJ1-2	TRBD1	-	TGTGCCAGCAGGGGTCCCGGGACAGGGCACGACGGCTACACCTTC	CASRGPGTGHDGYTF
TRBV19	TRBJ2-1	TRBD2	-	TGTGCCAGTAGTATACTTAGCGGGAGGGCACGGGAGCAGTTCTTC	CASSILSGRAREQFF
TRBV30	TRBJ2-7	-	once	TGTGCCTGGAGTGTTGTGGGGGGCGGCTACGAGCAGTACTTC	CAWSVVGGGYEQYF
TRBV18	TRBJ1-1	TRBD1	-	TGTGCCAGCTCACGGGAGGGGGCAGACACTGAAGCTTTCTTT	CASSREGADTEAFF
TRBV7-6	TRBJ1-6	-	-	TGTGCCAGCAGCTTATCACAGTCATCCTCACCCCTCCACTTT	CASSLSQSSSPLHF
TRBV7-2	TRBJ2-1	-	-	TGTGCCAGCAGTTTCCCCCCGACAGGTGGGAATGAGCAGTTCTTC	CASSFPPTGGNEQFF
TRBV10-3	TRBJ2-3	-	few	TGTGCCATCAGTGAGGGCGGGGACACAGATACGCAGTATTTT	CAISEGGDTDTQYF
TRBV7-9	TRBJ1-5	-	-	TGTGCCAGCAGCGGAGGTTCAGTCAATCAGCCCCAGCATTTT	CASSGGSVNQPQHF
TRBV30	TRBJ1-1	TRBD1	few	TGTGCCTGGAGAGCCTGGACAGGAGACACTGAAGCTTTCTTT	CAWRAWTGDTEAFF
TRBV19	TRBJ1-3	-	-	TGTGCCAGTAAGGGTAGGGGAAGAGGCGCTGGAAACACCATATATTTT	CASKGRGRGAGNTIYF
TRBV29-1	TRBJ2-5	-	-	TGCAGCGTTAGACACGTACAAGAGACCCAGTACTTC	CSVRHVQETQYF
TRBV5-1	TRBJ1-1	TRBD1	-	TGCGCCAGCAGCCCAGACAGGGGGAACACTGAAGCTTTCTTT	CASSPDRGNTEAFF
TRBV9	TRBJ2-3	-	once	TGTGCCAGCAGCACCTTCCCAGATACGCAGTATTTT	CASSTFPDTQYF
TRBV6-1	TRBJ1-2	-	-	TGTGCCAGCCGACCCGACTGGGACTATGGCTACACCTTC	CASRPDWDYGYTF
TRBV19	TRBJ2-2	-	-	TGTGCCAGTAGTTCCAATACGGCAAGGGGCCGCACCGGGGAGCTGTTTTTT	CASSSNTARGRTGELFF
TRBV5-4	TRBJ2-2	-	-	TGTGCCAGCAGCCGGTCCCCAACTACTACGGATATCGGGGAGCTGTTTTTT	CASSRSPTTTDIGELFF
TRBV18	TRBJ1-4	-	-	TGTGCCAGCTCTTCGGCCGGGGAAAAACTGTTTTTT	CASSSAGEKLFF
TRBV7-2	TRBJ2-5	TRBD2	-	TGTGCCAGCAGCTCTCTCGGGGCGGGGGGTGAGACCCAGTACTTC	CASSSLGAGGETQYF
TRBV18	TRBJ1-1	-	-	TGTGCCAGCTCACTGAGCCGTGGAACTGAAGCTTTCTTT	CASSLSRGTEAFF
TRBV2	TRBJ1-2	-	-	TGTGCCAGCAAGAAGCGGGACACTGCTAACTATGGCTACACCTTC	CASKKRDTANYGYTF
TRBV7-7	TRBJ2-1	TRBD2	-	TGTGCCAGCAGCCCAGGGACTAGCAAAGAGCAGTTCTTC	CASSPGTSKEQFF